This is a list of T cell receptor beta chains from one sample in a study of control samples from healthy donors and cancer patients. Profiling relied on immunoSEQ multiplex PCR, and the TCRdb table lists in-frame clones only, not all of them. In the table there are approximately 58,000 clones, about nine tenths of which are singletons. The material sequenced was PBMCs. The origin of the receptors is a man in his sixties with head and neck cancer. Both conserved end residues are part of each CDR3. Each record gives: J gene, D gene, V gene, CDR3 length, CDR3 DNA, CDR3 protein. The D gene is left open where the match is weak.

J gene: TRBJ2-2
D gene: NA
V gene: TRBV2
CDR3 length: 16
CDR3 DNA: TGTGCCAGCAGCCCCTCCGGGGCCGGAGGCACCGGGGAGCTGTTTTTT
CDR3 protein: CASSPSGAGGTGELFF

J gene: TRBJ1-1
D gene: NA
V gene: TRBV10-3
CDR3 length: 14
CDR3 DNA: TGTGCCATCAGGTTCGGACAGCTGAACACTGAAGCTTTCTTT
CDR3 protein: CAIRFGQLNTEAFF

J gene: TRBJ1-2
D gene: TRBD1
V gene: TRBV28
CDR3 length: 17
CDR3 DNA: TGTGCCAGCAGTTTGGGAACGACAGGGTTAACGAACTATGGCTACACCTTC
CDR3 protein: CASSLGTTGLTNYGYTF

J gene: TRBJ1-1
D gene: NA
V gene: TRBV6-4
CDR3 length: 13
CDR3 DNA: TGTGCCAGCAGTGCGGGACGGGCCACTGAAGCTTTCTTT
CDR3 protein: CASSAGRATEAFF

J gene: TRBJ1-1
D gene: NA
V gene: TRBV28
CDR3 length: 15
CDR3 DNA: TGTGCCAGCAGCTTGGCCGGGACCAGGGGTACTGAAGCTTTCTTT
CDR3 protein: CASSLAGTRGTEAFF

J gene: TRBJ2-7
D gene: NA
V gene: TRBV3-1/TRBV3-2
CDR3 length: 15
CDR3 DNA: TGTGCCAGCAGCCAGGACCTAACAGGTTCCTACGAGCAGTACTTC
CDR3 protein: CASSQDLTGSYEQYF

J gene: TRBJ2-3
D gene: NA
V gene: TRBV7-2
CDR3 length: 12
CDR3 DNA: TGTGCCAGCAGCTTAGTCCCAGATACGCAGTATTTT
CDR3 protein: CASSLVPDTQYF

J gene: TRBJ2-5
D gene: TRBD1
V gene: TRBV7-9
CDR3 length: 16
CDR3 DNA: TGTGCCAGCAGCTCAAGACGGGACAGGGGGCAAGAGACCCAGTACTTC
CDR3 protein: CASSSRRDRGQETQYF

J gene: TRBJ2-1
D gene: TRBD2
V gene: TRBV4-2
CDR3 length: 16
CDR3 DNA: TGTGCCAGCAGCCAAGATTTAGCCAGGACTAGCAATGAGCAGTTCTTC
CDR3 protein: CASSQDLARTSNEQFF

J gene: TRBJ2-5
D gene: TRBD1
V gene: TRBV7-6
CDR3 length: 15
CDR3 DNA: TGTGCCAGCAGCTCCGGGACAGGGGGGCAAGAGACCCAGTACTTC
CDR3 protein: CASSSGTGGQETQYF

J gene: TRBJ2-5
D gene: TRBD2
V gene: TRBV4-3
CDR3 length: 14
CDR3 DNA: TGCGCCAGCAGCCTCGGGTTAGCGGGAGGGCCCCAGTACTTC
CDR3 protein: CASSLGLAGGPQYF

J gene: TRBJ1-4
D gene: TRBD1
V gene: TRBV5-6
CDR3 length: 18
CDR3 DNA: TGTGCCAGCAGCTCGTTGGGACAGCGACTTGCAACTAATGAAAAACTGTTTTTT
CDR3 protein: CASSSLGQRLATNEKLFF

J gene: TRBJ2-3
D gene: NA
V gene: TRBV30
CDR3 length: 13
CDR3 DNA: TGTGCCTGGAGTCCCACCTTCACAGATACGCAGTATTTT
CDR3 protein: CAWSPTFTDTQYF

J gene: TRBJ2-5
D gene: NA
V gene: TRBV19
CDR3 length: 14
CDR3 DNA: TGTGCCAGTAGTGCCCAGACCGTGGGGGAGACCCAGTACTTC
CDR3 protein: CASSAQTVGETQYF